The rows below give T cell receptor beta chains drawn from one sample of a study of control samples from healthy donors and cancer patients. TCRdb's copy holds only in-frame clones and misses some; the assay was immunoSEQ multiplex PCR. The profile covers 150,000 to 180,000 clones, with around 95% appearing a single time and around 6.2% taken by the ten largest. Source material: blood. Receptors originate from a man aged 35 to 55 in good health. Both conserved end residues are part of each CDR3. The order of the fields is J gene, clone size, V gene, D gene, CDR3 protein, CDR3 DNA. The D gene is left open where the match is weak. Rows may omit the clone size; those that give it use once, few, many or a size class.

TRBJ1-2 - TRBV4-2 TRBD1 CASSQEQGARGYTF TGTGCCAGCAGCCAGGAACAGGGGGCTCGTGGCTACACCTTC
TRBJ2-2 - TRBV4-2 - CASSQVAPTGELFF TGTGCCAGCAGCCAAGTGGCCCCGACCGGGGAGCTGTTTTTT
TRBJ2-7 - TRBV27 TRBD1 CASSSNNRGYEQYF TGTGCCAGCAGTTCAAACAACAGGGGTTACGAGCAGTACTTC
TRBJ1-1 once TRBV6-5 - CASSYSYALMNTEAFF TGTGCCAGCAGTTACTCGTATGCACTCATGAACACTGAAGCTTTCTTT
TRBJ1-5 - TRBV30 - CAWSRSGDQPQHF TGTGCCTGGAGTAGGTCAGGGGATCAGCCCCAGCATTTT
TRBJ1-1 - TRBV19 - CASSMAGVNTEAFF TGTGCCAGTAGTATGGCCGGGGTGAACACTGAAGCTTTCTTT
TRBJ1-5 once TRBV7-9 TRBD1 CASSLTGGNQPQHF TGTGCCAGCAGCTTAACAGGGGGCAATCAGCCCCAGCATTTT
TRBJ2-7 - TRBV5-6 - CASSLGYGSAYEQYF TGTGCCAGCAGCTTGGGGTACGGTTCTGCCTACGAGCAGTACTTC
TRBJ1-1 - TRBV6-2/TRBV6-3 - CASSFRVGFEAFF TGTGCCAGCAGTTTCAGGGTTGGTTTTGAAGCTTTCTTT
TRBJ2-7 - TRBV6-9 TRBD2 CASSWWLRGKAYEQYF TGTGCCAGCAGTTGGTGGTTGCGGGGGAAGGCCTACGAGCAGTACTTC
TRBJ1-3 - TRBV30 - CAWISKAGNTIYF TGTGCCTGGATCTCCAAGGCTGGAAACACCATATATTTT
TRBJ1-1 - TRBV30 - CAWSVRGEAFF TGTGCCTGGAGTGTAAGAGGTGAAGCTTTCTTT
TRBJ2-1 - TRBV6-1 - CASSEVSGLHNEQFF TGTGCCAGCAGTGAAGTGAGCGGGTTACACAATGAGCAGTTCTTC
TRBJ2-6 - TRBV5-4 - CASSLGGLRTLSGANVLTF TGTGCCAGCAGCTTGGGAGGACTCCGAACCCTTTCTGGGGCCAACGTCCTGACTTTC
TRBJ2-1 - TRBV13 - CASSSREEGVENEQFF TGTGCCAGCAGCTCTCGGGAGGAGGGGGTCGAGAATGAGCAGTTCTTC
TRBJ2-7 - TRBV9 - CASSPTATYEQYF TGTGCCAGCAGCCCGACAGCCACCTACGAGCAGTACTTC
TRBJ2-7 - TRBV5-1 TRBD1 CASSSTGTGGQYF TGCGCCAGCAGCTCGACCGGGACAGGGGGGCAGTACTTC
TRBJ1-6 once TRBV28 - CASSLGGARNSPLHF TGTGCCAGCAGTTTGGGGGGGGCGCGGAATTCACCCCTCCACTTT
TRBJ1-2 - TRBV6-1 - CASSEHKGPSYGYTF TGTGCCAGCAGTGAACATAAAGGGCCAAGCTATGGCTACACCTTC
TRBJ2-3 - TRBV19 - CASSMIGTPNSDTQYF TGTGCCAGTAGTATGATCGGGACTCCCAATTCAGATACGCAGTATTTT
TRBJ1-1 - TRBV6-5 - CASSLGRMNTEAFF TGTGCCAGCAGCCTAGGACGTATGAACACTGAAGCTTTCTTT
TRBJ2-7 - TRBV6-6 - CASSPTGSSSSYEQYF TGTGCCAGCTCCCCAACGGGCAGCTCAAGCTCCTACGAGCAGTACTTC
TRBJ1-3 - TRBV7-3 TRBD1 CASSPTGQGGGNTIYF TGTGCCAGCAGCCCGACAGGACAGGGGGGTGGAAACACCATATATTTT
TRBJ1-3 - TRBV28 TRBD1 CASSSGYYRGGIGNTIYF TGTGCCAGCAGTTCCGGATACTACAGGGGCGGAATCGGAAACACCATATATTTT
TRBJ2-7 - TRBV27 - CASSFRRSYEQYF TGTGCCAGCAGTTTCCGGAGATCCTACGAGCAGTACTTC
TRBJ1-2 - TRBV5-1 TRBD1 CASSATGNGYTF TGCGCCAGCAGCGCGACAGGGAATGGCTACACCTTC
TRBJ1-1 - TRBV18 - CASSPDPNTEAFF TGTGCCAGCTCACCTGACCCGAACACTGAAGCTTTCTTT
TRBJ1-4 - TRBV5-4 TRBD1 CASSLAGQGMTNEKLFF TGTGCCAGCAGCTTGGCGGGACAGGGGATGACTAATGAAAAACTGTTTTTT
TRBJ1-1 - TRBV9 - CASSVVRGDTEAFF TGTGCCAGCAGCGTAGTAAGGGGCGATACTGAAGCTTTCTTT
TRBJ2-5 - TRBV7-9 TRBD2 CASGRGTSGGGTQYF TGTGCCAGCGGAAGGGGGACTAGCGGGGGAGGGACCCAGTACTTC
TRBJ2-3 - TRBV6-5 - CASRLDRASTDTQYF TGTGCCAGCAGGCTAGACCGAGCTAGCACAGATACGCAGTATTTT
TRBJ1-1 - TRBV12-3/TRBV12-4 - CASDRPGSTEAFF TGTGCCAGTGACCGGCCAGGGAGCACTGAAGCTTTCTTT
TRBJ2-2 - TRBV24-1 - CATSDFYSPNTGELFF TGTGCCACCAGTGATTTCTACAGCCCAAACACCGGGGAGCTGTTTTTT
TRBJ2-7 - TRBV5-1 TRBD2 CASSLEIGGYEQYF TGCGCCAGCAGCTTGGAAATCGGGGGGTACGAGCAGTACTTC
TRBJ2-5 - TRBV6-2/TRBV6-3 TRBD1 CAGSYNRGPETQYF TGTGCCGGCAGTTATAACAGGGGGCCAGAGACCCAGTACTTC
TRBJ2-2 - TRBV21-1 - CASPEPRNTDTGELFF TGTGCCAGCCCCGAACCCCGAAACACCGACACCGGGGAGCTGTTTTTT
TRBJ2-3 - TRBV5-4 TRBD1 CASRGTGTDTQYF TGTGCCAGCAGGGGGACAGGGACAGATACGCAGTATTTT
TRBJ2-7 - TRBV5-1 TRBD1 CASSHDRGKFSYEQYF TGCGCCAGCAGCCACGACAGGGGGAAATTCTCCTACGAGCAGTACTTC
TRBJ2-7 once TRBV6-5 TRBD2 CASSPAGGEQYF TGTGCCAGCAGTCCCGCGGGGGGCGAGCAGTACTTC
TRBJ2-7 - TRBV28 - CASARDGSYEQYF TGTGCCAGCGCGCGGGATGGCTCCTACGAGCAGTACTTC